Each of the 30 T cell receptor beta chains below was sequenced from the same sample in a study of PD-1 blockade in classical Hodgkin lymphoma. The assay was immunoSEQ multiplex PCR, and TCRdb's table has in-frame clones only and misses some. The repertoire holds 6,000 to 9,500 clones, around 86% seen once, with over 1.5% in the top ten. Every patient was affected by relapse after autologous stem cell transplantation, while exposure to brentuximab vedotin was not uniform. Purified CD4+ T cells were obtained from thawed PBMCs through magnetic negative selection. The specimen comprised CD4+ T cells from blood, sampled at baseline. The source is a human donor with classical Hodgkin lymphoma.

The CDR3 reads CAISEAGRGAQETQYF. The CDR3 coding sequence is TGTGCCATCAGTGAGGCCGGGAGGGGGGCCCAAGAGACCCAGTACTTC. This chain links TRBV10-3 with TRBJ2-5, with 8 bases lining up with TRBD2. V lost 2 bases, J lost 1 base, and 6 bases stayed unmatched. CDR3 length equals 16 residues. Germline CDR1 ENHRY, CDR2 SYGVKD.

This chain links TRBV19 with TRBJ2-1; 14 positions match TRBD2. The CDR3 covers 15 residues. CDR1 is LNHDA and CDR2 is SQIVND in the germline V gene (reference sequence). The junction had 3 bases not matched to a gene; V was cut back by 6 bases and J by 5 bases. CDR3 nucleotides: TGTGCCAGTAGGAGGGGACTAGCGGGAGACAATGAGCAGTTCTTC. Translated, it gives CASRRGLAGDNEQFF.

The chain has TRBV5-1 and TRBJ1-2; D possibly corresponds to TRBD1 (6 bases). Looked up from germline, CDR1 is SGHRS and CDR2 is YFSETQ. The CDR3 is 16 residues long. With 0 bases removed from V and 2 bases from J, the gap between germline ends came to 14 bases. CDR3 in DNA: TGCGCCAGCAGCTTGGGGACAGATGCCCACAACTATGGCTACACCTTC. Protein: CASSLGTDAHNYGYTF.

This chain links TRBV28 with TRBJ2-7; D remains ambiguous. The CDR3 runs 14 residues. The germline V and J ends were trimmed by 2 bases and 3 bases, with 11 bases remaining between them. In germline, CDR1 is MDHEN, CDR2 SYDVKM. CDR3 nucleotides: TGTGCCAGCAGTTTAGGCTTCAGAAACTACGAGCAGTACTTC. This gives the protein CASSLGFRNYEQYF.

This clone has just one count. V usage is TRBV7-2 and J usage is TRBJ2-5, with TRBD2 identical over 7 bases. The CDR3 is made up of 14 amino acids. Per the germline V gene, CDR1 is SGHTA and CDR2 is FQGNSA. Unmatched junction bases numbered 7, after V lost 4 bases and J lost 5 bases. The CDR3 protein is CASSSLGLEETQYF. The DNA of the CDR3 is TGTGCCAGCAGCTCACTCGGACTAGAGGAGACCCAGTACTTC.

This chain connects TRBV19 to TRBJ1-4; possibly TRBD1 for D (6 bases). Trimming removed 9 bases at V and 5 bases at J, with 19 bases between. CDR1 is LNHDA, CDR2 SQIVND, per germline (reference sequence). This CDR3 region has 15 residues. The CDR3 loop is CASRGGAAGNEKLFF. The CDR3 nucleotides are TGTGCCAGCCGCGGGGGGGCCGCCGGAAATGAAAAACTGTTTTTT.

CDR3 region: CASSPQIRQETQYF. The CDR3 DNA follows: TGTGCCAGCAGCCCGCAGATACGGCAAGAGACCCAGTACTTC. The chain employs TRBV9 and TRBJ2-5; D not certain. V lost 4 bases and J 2 bases, leaving 12 bases between the germline ends. The CDR3 extends over 14 amino acids. Germline V gives CDR1 SGDLS, CDR2 YYNGEE.

This clone occurred once. The chain employs TRBV30 and TRBJ2-7, with 10 bases lining up with TRBD1. CDR3 length: 14 residues. Germline CDR1 and CDR2: GTSNPN and SVGIG (reference sequence). Trimming at V came to 2 bases and at J to 7 bases, leaving 8 bases not matched to a gene. The CDR3 loop reads CAWSPPGQGREQYF. CDR3 DNA sequence: TGTGCCTGGAGTCCCCCGGGACAGGGGAGAGAGCAGTACTTC.

The chain couples TRBV20-1 to TRBJ1-2, with D unresolved. Germline V gives CDR1 DFQATT, CDR2 SNEGSKA (reference sequence). The CDR3 consists of 11 residues. Trimming removed 3 bases from V and 7 bases from J, with 9 bases in between. Written as DNA, the CDR3 is TGCAGTGCTAGTTACAACGGTGGCTACACCTTC. It translates to CSASYNGGYTF.

The chain uses TRBV5-1 and TRBJ2-7; D possibly matches TRBD1 or TRBD2 (5 bases each). Germline V gene lookup returns CDR1 SGHRS and CDR2 YFSETQ. Trimming left V 1 base short and J 6 bases short, with 14 bases between. The CDR3 has 14 amino acids. As DNA, the CDR3 is TGCGCCAGCAGCTTGCAGGTCGGGGACCGCGAGCAGTACTTC. This encodes CASSLQVGDREQYF.

The V call is TRBV18, the J call TRBJ1-1; D is undetermined. The CDR3 is made up of 14 amino acids. Trimming cost V 2 bases and J 0 bases, with 7 bases left between them. CDR1 KGHSH and CDR2 LQKENI come from the germline V gene. The CDR3 here is CASSPGLMNTEAFF. CDR3 nucleotides: TGTGCCAGCTCACCAGGGCTCATGAACACTGAAGCTTTCTTT.

CDR3 sequence: CASSFTSSYQETQYF. Here the CDR3 DNA reads TGTGCCAGCAGTTTCACTAGCAGCTACCAAGAGACCCAGTACTTC. The genes are TRBV28 and TRBJ2-5; a weak D match, TRBD2 (6 bases). V lost 3 bases and J 0 bases, leaving 11 bases between the germline ends. The CDR3 covers 15 residues. CDR1 and CDR2 from the germline V gene are MDHEN and SYDVKM. Supplemented by reference TRBV28 and TRBJ2-5, the full variable domain reads DVKVTQSSRYLVKRTGEKVFLECVQDMDHENMFWYRQDPGLGLRLIYFSYDVKMKEKGDIPEGYSVSREKKERFSLILESASTNQTSMYLCASSFTSSYQETQYFGPGTRLLVL.

The chain combines TRBV19 with TRBJ1-5; TRBD1 is a possible D gene (6 bases). CDR3 size: 16 residues. The germline gives CDR1 LNHDA, CDR2 SQIVND (reference sequence). Between the trimmed V and J ends, which lost 3 bases and 6 bases, there was a span of 18 bases. CDR3 DNA sequence: TGTGCCAGTAGTATTTATGACGGGGGGCTTACTCAGCCCCAGCATTTT. Translation: CASSIYDGGLTQPQHF.

The gene calls are TRBV29-1 and TRBJ2-5, with 9 bases matching TRBD2. There are 14 residues in the CDR3. Germline assignment: CDR1 SQVTM and CDR2 ANQGSEA. Germline trimming cut 7 bases from V and 1 base from J; bases unmatched to any gene: 7. The CDR3 bases are TGCAGCGGGGGTAGCGGGAGTCGCCAAGAGACCCAGTACTTC. Its translation is CSGGSGSRQETQYF.

The chain carries TRBV7-6 and TRBJ2-3, with TRBD1 matching over 8 bases. V lost 5 bases and J lost 1; bases outside the gene matches: 14. Germline CDR1 and CDR2: SGHVS and FNYEAQ. The CDR3 extends over 18 amino acids. The CDR3 region has the DNA TGTGCCAGCAGCCTTCGAGTAGGCATACAGGGGGGCACAGATACGCAGTATTTT. Amino acid sequence: CASSLRVGIQGGTDTQYF.

This clone was recorded once. The CDR3 sequence is CASSINFAGEFGYTF. For the CDR3, the DNA is TGTGCCAGTAGTATAAATTTCGCAGGGGAGTTTGGCTACACCTTC. V and J are TRBV19 and TRBJ1-2, with a weak D call TRBD1 (6 bases). The CDR3 extends over 15 amino acids. The V gene lost 2 bases and the J gene lost 7 bases, with 17 bases spanning the gap. Germline lookup yields CDR1 LNHDA and CDR2 SQIVND (reference sequence).

The chain joins TRBV10-3 to TRBJ2-1; tentative D call: TRBD2 (6 bases). CDR1 and CDR2 from the germline V gene are ENHRY and SYGVKD. V was trimmed by 6 bases and J by 9 bases, leaving 9 bases between them. The CDR3 is 11 residues long. CDR3 DNA: TGTGCCATCAGGGGGGGAGGTGAGCAGTTCTTC. This encodes CAIRGGGEQFF.

The sample holds a few counts of this clone. The chain recombines TRBV7-2 with TRBJ1-4; D gene unclear. Trimming pared 5 bases from V and 3 bases from J, leaving 13 bases between. CDR1 is SGHTA, CDR2 FQGNSA, per germline. The CDR3 is made up of 15 amino acids. CDR3 sequence (DNA): TGTGCCAGCAGCCCCCATCAGTTACCTAATGAAAAACTGTTTTTT. As protein: CASSPHQLPNEKLFF. The full variable domain, with the rest looked up from reference TRBV7-2 and TRBJ1-4, is GAGVSQSPSNKVTEKGKDVELRCDPISGHTALYWYRQSLGQGLEFLIYFQGNSAPDKSGLPSDRFSAERTGGSVSTLTIQRTQQEDSAVYLCASSPHQLPNEKLFFGSGTQLSVL.

The chain recombines TRBV29-1 with TRBJ1-4; maybe TRBD1 (5 bases). Germline CDR1 and CDR2: SQVTM and ANQGSEA. This CDR3 spans 12 amino acids. Trimming stripped 7 bases from V and 8 bases from J, with 14 bases between. The CDR3 region is CSGLTGGEKLFF. The CDR3 bases are TGCAGCGGTCTCACCGGGGGGGAAAAACTGTTTTTT.

The chain joins TRBV5-4 to TRBJ1-2; 10 nucleotides agree with TRBD1. This CDR3 comprises 15 residues. In germline, CDR1 is SGHNT, CDR2 YYREEE (reference sequence). With V trimmed by 4 bases and J by 8 bases, 11 bases remained unmatched. In DNA, the CDR3 is TGTGCCAGCAGCGGAAGGGACAGGGGTGTCGGAGGCTACACCTTC. As protein: CASSGRDRGVGGYTF.

The genes are TRBV7-3 and TRBJ2-3, with 9 bases fitting TRBD2. V lost 4 bases to trimming and J lost 6 bases; unmatched junction nucleotides: 11. This CDR3 is 16 amino acids long. Germline values: CDR1 SGHTA, CDR2 FQGTGA. CDR3 nucleotides: TGTGCCAGCAGCTCCTTTAGCGGGGGCCCCTTGGATACGCAGTATTTT. As protein: CASSSFSGGPLDTQYF.

The V and J genes are TRBV7-6 and TRBJ2-3; 8 bases fit TRBD2. This CDR3 region has 15 residues. V lost 2 bases to trimming and J lost 4 bases; unmatched junction nucleotides: 5. The V gene's germline CDR1 is SGHVS and CDR2 FNYEAQ. CDR3 in DNA: TGTGCCAGCAGCTTATCGGGGGGGACGGCAGATACGCAGTATTTT. This gives the protein CASSLSGGTADTQYF.

The table lists this clone with a count of one. The chain combines TRBV5-6 with TRBJ1-2; possible D gene TRBD1, 5 bases. The ends were cut back, 2 bases at V and 2 bases at J, with 7 bases in the middle. CDR1 is SGHDT, CDR2 YYEEEE, per germline. The CDR3 loop spans 13 amino acids. CDR3 residues: CASSFGANYGYTF. CDR3 nucleotides: TGTGCCAGCAGCTTCGGGGCGAACTATGGCTACACCTTC.

The gene calls are TRBV7-2 and TRBJ2-7; 9 nucleotides match TRBD2. The CDR3 contains 15 residues. Germline CDR1 is SGHTA and CDR2 is FQGNSA. Losses at the gene ends were 5 bases for V and 7 bases for J; bases not matched to a gene: 12. The CDR3 nucleotides are TGTGCCAGCAGCCAGATGAGTAGCGGGAGTGGGGAGCAGTACTTC. It specifies CASSQMSSGSGEQYF.

The CDR3 bases are TGCGCCAGCAGCTTGGCGGCCCCGGTAGATACGCAGTATTTT. Its translation: CASSLAAPVDTQYF. The chain joins TRBV5-1 to TRBJ2-3; D not certain. Germline-derived CDR1 and CDR2 are SGHRS and YFSETQ. The CDR3 is 14 residues long. The V end was cut by 0 bases, the J end by 5 bases, with 10 bases between.

The V and J genes are TRBV18 and TRBJ2-3; 8 bases align to TRBD1. The junction had 16 bases not matched to a gene; V was cut back by 2 bases and J by 9 bases. The CDR3 spans 17 residues. Germline V gives CDR1 KGHSH, CDR2 LQKENI. The DNA for the CDR3 is TGTGCCAGCTCACCAGACGGACAGGGCCCTTTGATCGGAACGCAGTATTTT. Its protein is CASSPDGQGPLIGTQYF. The variable domain in full, completed from reference TRBV18 and TRBJ2-3, reads NAGVMQNPRHLVRRRGQEARLRCSPMKGHSHVYWYRQLPEEGLKFMVYLQKENIIDESGMPKERFSAEFPKEGPSILRIQQVVRGDSAAYFCASSPDGQGPLIGTQYFGPGTRLTVL.

This chain connects TRBV6-4 to TRBJ2-3; 7 nucleotides agree with TRBD2. The V segment lost 9 bases and the J segment 3 bases; nucleotides outside the gene matches: 12. The CDR3 totals 15 residues. Germline loops: CDR1 MRHNA, CDR2 SNTAGT. DNA of the CDR3: TGTGCCAGTTCCCGGACTAGTCTTCCAACAGATACGCAGTATTTT. Protein product: CASSRTSLPTDTQYF.

This chain uses TRBV13 with TRBJ1-2, with TRBD1 identical over 8 bases. This CDR3 has 12 residues. CDR1 is PRHDT and CDR2 is FYEKMQ in the germline V gene (reference sequence). V lost 5 bases and J lost 8; bases outside the gene matches: 4. The DNA of the CDR3 is TGTGCCAGCAGCCGGTACAGGGGGGGCTACACCTTC. This gives the protein CASSRYRGGYTF.

This clone has a handful of counts. The V call is TRBV6-1, the J call TRBJ2-6, with TRBD1 as a possible D gene (6 bases). Germline CDR1 MNHNS, CDR2 SASEGT. Trimming removed 9 bases from V and 3 bases from J, with 9 bases in between. The CDR3 spans 13 residues. The CDR3 coding sequence is TGTGCCAGTACAGGGAATGGGGCCAACGTCCTGACTTTC. Translation gives CASTGNGANVLTF.

The chain links TRBV29-1 to TRBJ2-3; D uncertain. V was shortened by 5 bases and J by 2 bases, with 8 bases between the two germline ends. CDR1 and CDR2 from the germline V gene are SQVTM and ANQGSEA. CDR3 length: 12 amino acids. The CDR3 is CSVRVNTDTQYF. The CDR3 nucleotides are TGCAGCGTTCGAGTTAACACAGATACGCAGTATTTT.